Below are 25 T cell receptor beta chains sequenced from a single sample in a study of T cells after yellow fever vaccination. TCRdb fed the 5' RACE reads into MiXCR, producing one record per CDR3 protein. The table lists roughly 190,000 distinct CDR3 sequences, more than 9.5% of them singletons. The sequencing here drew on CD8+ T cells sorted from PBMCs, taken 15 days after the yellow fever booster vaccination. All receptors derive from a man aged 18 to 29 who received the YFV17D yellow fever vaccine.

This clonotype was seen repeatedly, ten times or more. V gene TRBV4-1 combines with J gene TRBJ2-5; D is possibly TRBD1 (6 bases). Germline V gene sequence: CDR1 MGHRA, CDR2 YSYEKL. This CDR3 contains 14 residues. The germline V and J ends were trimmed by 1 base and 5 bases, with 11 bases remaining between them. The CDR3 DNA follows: TGCGCCAGCAGCCAAGTCGCAGGGGTGGAGACCCAGTACTTC. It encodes CASSQVAGVETQYF.

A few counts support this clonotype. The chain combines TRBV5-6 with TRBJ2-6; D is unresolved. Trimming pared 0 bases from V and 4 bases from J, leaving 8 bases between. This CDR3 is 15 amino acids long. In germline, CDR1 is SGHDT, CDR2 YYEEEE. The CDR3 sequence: CASSLVFDGANVLTF. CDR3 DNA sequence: TGTGCCAGCAGCTTGGTTTTCGACGGGGCCAACGTCCTGACTTTC.

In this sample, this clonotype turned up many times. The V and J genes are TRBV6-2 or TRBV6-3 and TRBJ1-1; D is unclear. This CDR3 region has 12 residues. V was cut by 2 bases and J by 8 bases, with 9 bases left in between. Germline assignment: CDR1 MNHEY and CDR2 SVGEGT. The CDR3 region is CASSYMGEEAFF. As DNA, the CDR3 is TGTGCCAGCAGTTACATGGGAGAGGAAGCTTTCTTT.

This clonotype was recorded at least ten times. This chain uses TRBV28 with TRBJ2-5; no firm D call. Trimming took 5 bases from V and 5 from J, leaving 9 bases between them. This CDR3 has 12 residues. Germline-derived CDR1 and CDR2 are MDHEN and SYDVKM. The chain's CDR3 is CASSPGMETQYF. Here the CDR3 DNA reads TGTGCCAGCAGTCCTGGGATGGAGACCCAGTACTTC. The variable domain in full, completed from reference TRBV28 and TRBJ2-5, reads DVKVTQSSRYLVKRTGEKVFLECVQDMDHENMFWYRQDPGLGLRLIYFSYDVKMKEKGDIPEGYSVSREKKERFSLILESASTNQTSMYLCASSPGMETQYFGPGTRLLVL.

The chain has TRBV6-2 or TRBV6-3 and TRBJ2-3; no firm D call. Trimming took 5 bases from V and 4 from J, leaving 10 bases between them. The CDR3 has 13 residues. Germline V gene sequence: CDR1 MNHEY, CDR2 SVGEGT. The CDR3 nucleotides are TGTGCCAGCAGTCGGCTGTTCGCAGATACGCAGTATTTT. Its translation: CASSRLFADTQYF.

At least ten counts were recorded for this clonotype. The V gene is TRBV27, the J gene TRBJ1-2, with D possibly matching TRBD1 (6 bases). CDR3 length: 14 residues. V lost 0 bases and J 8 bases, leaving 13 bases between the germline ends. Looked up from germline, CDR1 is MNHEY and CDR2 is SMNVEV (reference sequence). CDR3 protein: CASSLSNRAPGYTF. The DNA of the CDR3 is TGTGCCAGCAGTTTATCGAACAGGGCTCCCGGCTACACCTTC.

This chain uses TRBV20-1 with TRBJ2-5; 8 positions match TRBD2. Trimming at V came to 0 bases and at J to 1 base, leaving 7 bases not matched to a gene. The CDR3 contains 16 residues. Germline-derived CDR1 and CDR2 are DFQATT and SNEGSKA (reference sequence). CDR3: CSARDQGLAGQETQYF. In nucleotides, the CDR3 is TGCAGTGCTAGAGATCAAGGCCTAGCGGGCCAAGAGACCCAGTACTTC.

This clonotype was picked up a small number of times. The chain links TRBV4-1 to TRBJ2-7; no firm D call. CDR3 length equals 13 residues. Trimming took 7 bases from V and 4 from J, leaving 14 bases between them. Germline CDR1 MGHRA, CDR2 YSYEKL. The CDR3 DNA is TGCGCCAGCAAGGACCCGGCGGCTTACGAGCAGTACTTC. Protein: CASKDPAAYEQYF.

The CDR3: CASSLAEGLTDTQYF. The DNA for the CDR3 is TGTGCCAGCAGCTTAGCCGAGGGCCTCACAGATACGCAGTATTTT. The V call is TRBV7-9, the J call TRBJ2-3; a weak D match, TRBD2 (5 bases). Trimming removed 0 bases at V and 2 bases at J, with 9 bases between. Germline values: CDR1 SEHNR, CDR2 FQNEAQ (reference sequence). This CDR3 contains 15 residues.

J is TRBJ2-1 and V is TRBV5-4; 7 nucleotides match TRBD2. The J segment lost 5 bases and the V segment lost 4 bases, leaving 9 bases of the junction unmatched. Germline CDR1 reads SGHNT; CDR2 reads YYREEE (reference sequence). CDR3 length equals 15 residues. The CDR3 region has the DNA TGTGCCAGCAGCCCCTCAGCGGGGTCCAACAATGAGCAGTTCTTC. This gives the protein CASSPSAGSNNEQFF. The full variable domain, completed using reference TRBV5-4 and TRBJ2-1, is ETGVTQSPTHLIKTRGQQVTLRCSSQSGHNTVSWYQQALGQGPQFIFQYYREEENGRGNFPPRFSGLQFPNYSSELNVNALELDDSALYLCASSPSAGSNNEQFFGPGTRLTVL.

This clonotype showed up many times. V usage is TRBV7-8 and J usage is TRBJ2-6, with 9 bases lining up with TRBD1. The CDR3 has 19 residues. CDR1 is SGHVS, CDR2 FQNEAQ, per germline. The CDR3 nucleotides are TGTGCTACCCGTGGACAGGGGCGAGTTGTGGTGTCTGGGGCCAACGTCCTGACTTTC. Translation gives CATRGQGRVVVSGANVLTF.

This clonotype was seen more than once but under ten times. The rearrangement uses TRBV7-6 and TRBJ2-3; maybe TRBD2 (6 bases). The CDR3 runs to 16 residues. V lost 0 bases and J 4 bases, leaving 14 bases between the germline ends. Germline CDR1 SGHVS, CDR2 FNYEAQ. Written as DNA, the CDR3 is TGTGCCAGCAGCTTAGCGGAGGTGGGGAGGCCAGATACGCAGTATTTT. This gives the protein CASSLAEVGRPDTQYF. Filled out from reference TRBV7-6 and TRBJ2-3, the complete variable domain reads GAGVSQSPRYKVTKRGQDVALRCDPISGHVSLYWYRQALGQGPEFLTYFNYEAQQDKSGLPNDRFSAERPEGSISTLTIQRTEQRDSAMYRCASSLAEVGRPDTQYFGPGTRLTVL.

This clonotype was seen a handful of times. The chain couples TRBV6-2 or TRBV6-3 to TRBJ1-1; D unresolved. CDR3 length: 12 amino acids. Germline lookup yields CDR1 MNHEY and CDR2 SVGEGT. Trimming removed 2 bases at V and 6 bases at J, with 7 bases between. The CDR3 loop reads CASSYGRAEAFF. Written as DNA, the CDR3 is TGTGCCAGCAGTTACGGGAGGGCTGAAGCTTTCTTT.

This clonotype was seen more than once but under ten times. CDR3 coding DNA: TGTGCCAGCAGTTACTGGGGGGGCCGCACAGATACGCAGTATTTT. Its protein is CASSYWGGRTDTQYF. This chain joins TRBV6-2 or TRBV6-3 and TRBJ2-3; maybe TRBD2 (7 bases). V lost 1 base, J lost 1 base, and 9 bases lay in between. Germline V gene lookup returns CDR1 MNHEY and CDR2 SVGEGT. The CDR3 consists of 15 residues.

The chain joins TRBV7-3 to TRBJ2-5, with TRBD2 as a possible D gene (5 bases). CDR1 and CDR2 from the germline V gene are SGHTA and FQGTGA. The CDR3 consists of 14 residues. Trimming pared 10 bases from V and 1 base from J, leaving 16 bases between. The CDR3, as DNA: TGTGCCACGTCCCCGGAGGCGCGCCAAGAGACCCAGTACTTC. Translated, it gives CATSPEARQETQYF.

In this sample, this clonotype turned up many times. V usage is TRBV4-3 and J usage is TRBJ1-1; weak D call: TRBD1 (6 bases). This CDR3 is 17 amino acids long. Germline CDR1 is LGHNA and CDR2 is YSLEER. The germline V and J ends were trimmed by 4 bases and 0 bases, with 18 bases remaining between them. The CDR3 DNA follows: TGCGCCAGCAGCCCGGACAGATCCAGAACCTTGAACACTGAAGCTTTCTTT. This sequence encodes CASSPDRSRTLNTEAFF.

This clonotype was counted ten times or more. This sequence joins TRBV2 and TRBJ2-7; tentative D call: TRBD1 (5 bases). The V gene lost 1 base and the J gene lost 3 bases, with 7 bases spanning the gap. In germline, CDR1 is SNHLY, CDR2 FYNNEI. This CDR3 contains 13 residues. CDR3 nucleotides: TGTGCCAGCAGTGAAGAGGGGATCTACGAGCAGTACGTC. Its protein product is CASSEEGIYEQYV.

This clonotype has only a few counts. The CDR3 sequence: CASSRTGEYEKLFF. CDR3 nucleotides: TGCGCCAGCAGCCGGACAGGGGAGTATGAAAAACTGTTTTTT. V gene TRBV4-1 combines with J gene TRBJ1-4, with 9 bases identical to TRBD1. This CDR3 contains 14 residues. V lost 4 bases to trimming and J lost 6 bases; unmatched junction nucleotides: 3. Germline loops: CDR1 MGHRA, CDR2 YSYEKL.

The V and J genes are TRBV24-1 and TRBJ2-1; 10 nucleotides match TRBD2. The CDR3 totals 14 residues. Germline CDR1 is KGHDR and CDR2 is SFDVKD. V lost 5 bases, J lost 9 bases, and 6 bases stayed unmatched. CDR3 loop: CATSAAGGRAEQFF. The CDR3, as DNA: TGTGCCACCAGTGCAGCGGGGGGGCGGGCTGAGCAGTTCTTC.

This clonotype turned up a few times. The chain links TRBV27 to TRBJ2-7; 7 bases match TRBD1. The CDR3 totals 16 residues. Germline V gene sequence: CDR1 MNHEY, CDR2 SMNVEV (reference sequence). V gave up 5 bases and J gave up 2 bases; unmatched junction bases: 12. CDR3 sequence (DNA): TGTGCCAGCAGTATACAGCCGGGACAGCTTACCTACGAGCAGTACTTC. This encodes CASSIQPGQLTYEQYF.

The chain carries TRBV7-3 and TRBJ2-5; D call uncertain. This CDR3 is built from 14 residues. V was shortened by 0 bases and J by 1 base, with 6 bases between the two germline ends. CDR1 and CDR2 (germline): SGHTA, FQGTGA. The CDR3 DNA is TGTGCCAGCAGCTTAACAGGGCTCCAAGAGACCCAGTACTTC. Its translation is CASSLTGLQETQYF.

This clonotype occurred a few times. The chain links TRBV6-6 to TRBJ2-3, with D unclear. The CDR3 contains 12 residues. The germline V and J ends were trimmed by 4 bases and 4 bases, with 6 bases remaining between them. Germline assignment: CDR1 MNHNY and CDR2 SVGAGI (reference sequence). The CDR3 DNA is TGTGCCAGCAGTTCAAACTCAGATACGCAGTATTTT. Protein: CASSSNSDTQYF.

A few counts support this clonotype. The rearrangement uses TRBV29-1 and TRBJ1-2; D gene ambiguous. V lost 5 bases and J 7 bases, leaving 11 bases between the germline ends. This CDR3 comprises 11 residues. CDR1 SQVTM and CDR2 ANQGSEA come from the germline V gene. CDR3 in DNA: TGCAGCGTTCGTATATCTGGTGGCTACACCTTC. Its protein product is CSVRISGGYTF.

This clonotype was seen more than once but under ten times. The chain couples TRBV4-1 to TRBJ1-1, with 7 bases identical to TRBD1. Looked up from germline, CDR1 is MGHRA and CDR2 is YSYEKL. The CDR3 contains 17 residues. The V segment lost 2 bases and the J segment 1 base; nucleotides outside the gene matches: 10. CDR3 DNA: TGCGCCAGCAGCCAAAGACAGGGCAGCCGTGGGAACACTGAAGCTTTCTTT. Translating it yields CASSQRQGSRGNTEAFF.

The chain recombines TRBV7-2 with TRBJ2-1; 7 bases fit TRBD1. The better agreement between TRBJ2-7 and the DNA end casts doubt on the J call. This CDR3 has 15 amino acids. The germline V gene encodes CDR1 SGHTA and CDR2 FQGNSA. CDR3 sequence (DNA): TGTGCCAGCAGTTACAGGGGCCTAAGCTCCTACGAGCAGTACTTC. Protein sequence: CASSYRGLSSYEQYF.